This section outlines one TCR beta chain sequence together with its context. The antigen remains undetermined. The assay was immunoSEQ multiplex PCR, and TCRdb's table has in-frame clones only and misses some. The data contain around 140,000 clones, approximately 85% of them seen just once; the ten biggest clones take up 5.4%. Germline CDR1 KGHSH, CDR2 LQKENI. The CDR3 spans 14 residues. Trimming took 6 bases from V and 5 from J; bases not matched to a gene: 5. This specimen belongs to a study of T cell responses to AZD1222 COVID-19 vaccine. Study observations and caveats: Breadth and depth of Spike-specific TCRs rose after two AZD1222 doses. CD4 TCRs associated with vaccination spanned spike, dominating at 160-218 and 743-854. Females outnumbered males among donors, who were mostly white British; clonal diversity was possibly underestimated.

V gene TRBV18 combines with J gene TRBJ2-1; 9 bases map to TRBD2. The origin of this receptor is an adult who received the MenACWY meningococcal vaccine as a control. Specimen: peripheral blood, collected 28 days after the second dose of the MenACWY control vaccine. The CDR3, as DNA: TGTGCCAGCTCGCCGGGACTAGCAAACAATGAGCAGTTCTTC. Its protein product is CASSPGLANNEQFF.